This TCR beta chain was recorded in a study of blood T cell repertoires in COVID-19. Overall study context: There were acute and convalescent COVID-19 samples, and they came from the United States, Italy and Spain. T cells, B-cell-depleted T cells, or PBMCs supplied cDNA or gDNA.

In the source study's methods: How many nucleated cells were present was estimated from reference gene primer amplification. Only in-frame clones appear in the TCRdb table, and some are missing; sequencing was by immunoSEQ multiplex PCR. V and J calls and clone size are as listed in that table; D and trimming were resolved from the DNA. The sample has 100,000 to 150,000 clones; roughly 69% are singletons. The count of this clone is one. Per the germline V gene, CDR1 is MGHRA and CDR2 is YSYEKL. The CDR3 loop spans 13 amino acids. The V end was cut by 4 bases, the J end by 1 base, with 8 bases between.

The material sequenced was peripheral blood. This clonotype was sampled from a woman aged 70-85 years with acute or convalescent COVID-19. The V and J genes are TRBV4-1 and TRBJ2-7; tentatively, D is TRBD1 (5 bases). The CDR3 sequence is CASSLRQSYEQYF. CDR3 DNA: TGCGCCAGCAGCCTTAGACAGTCCTACGAGCAGTACTTC.